The 11 T cell receptor beta chains below all came from one sample that was sequenced in a study of cytomegalovirus exposure and HLA in healthy donors. PCR employed 60 Vbeta and 13 Jbeta primers. Generated by immunoSEQ multiplex PCR, the TCRdb table keeps only in-frame clones and is missing some. This table holds 170,000 or so clones, 77% found once. Source material: PBMCs. The receptor set was obtained from a woman younger than 45 in good health and CMV-seropositive.

This clone was counted once. The genes are TRBV6-4 and TRBJ1-2; D gene ambiguous. The V end was cut by 5 bases, the J end by 8 bases, with 15 bases between. The CDR3 sequence is 13 residues long. Germline CDR1 reads MRHNA; CDR2 reads SNTAGT. The CDR3 loop is CASSPTASQGYTF. CDR3 nucleotides: TGTGCCAGCAGTCCTACAGCCAGCCAAGGCTACACCTTC.

The chain couples TRBV19 to TRBJ2-7; 11 nucleotides line up with TRBD1. CDR1 and CDR2 from the germline V gene are LNHDA and SQIVND (reference sequence). The CDR3 runs to 16 residues. The junction had 12 bases not matched to a gene; V was cut back by 5 bases and J by 6 bases. CDR3 DNA sequence: TGTGCCAGTAGTCGACTTCCGGGACAGGGGGAACCCGAGCAGTACTTC. Its protein is CASSRLPGQGEPEQYF.

V usage is TRBV5-1 and J usage is TRBJ2-7; D ambiguous. The V end lost 0 bases, the J end lost 4 bases, and 5 bases lay between the germline ends. CDR1 and CDR2 (germline): SGHRS, YFSETQ. The CDR3 has 12 residues. The CDR3 DNA reads TGCGCCAGCAGCTTGGGTCAATACGAGCAGTACTTC. Translation: CASSLGQYEQYF.

The V and J genes are TRBV5-1 and TRBJ2-7, with 9 bases lining up with TRBD1. The ends lost 4 bases at V and 2 bases at J; junction bases unmatched: 4. CDR3 length: 14 residues. Germline assignment: CDR1 SGHRS and CDR2 YFSETQ. CDR3 in DNA: TGCGCCAGCAGCATGACAGGGGGTCCCTACGAGCAGTACTTC. Translation: CASSMTGGPYEQYF.

The chain joins TRBV2 to TRBJ2-2; perhaps TRBD2 as D (5 bases). CDR3 size: 13 residues. V lost 5 bases to trimming and J lost 6 bases, with 10 bases between them. Per germline, CDR1 SNHLY and CDR2 FYNNEI. The CDR3 DNA reads TGTGCCAGCAGTTTCGGGGATGCCGGGGAGCTGTTTTTT. It specifies CASSFGDAGELFF.

This rearrangement joins TRBV28 to TRBJ1-1, with no clear D. The V gene lost 3 bases and the J gene lost 5 bases, with 7 bases spanning the gap. The CDR3 spans 12 residues. Germline V gene lookup returns CDR1 MDHEN and CDR2 SYDVKM. As DNA, the CDR3 is TGTGCCAGCAGTTTGAAGAGGACTGAAGCTTTCTTT. Its protein is CASSLKRTEAFF.

The chain uses TRBV28 and TRBJ2-5, with 9 bases fitting TRBD1. The length of the CDR3 is 13 residues. Trimming removed 4 bases from V and 5 bases from J; junction bases left unmatched: 2. In germline, CDR1 is MDHEN, CDR2 SYDVKM. The CDR3 nucleotides are TGTGCCAGCAGTTCGGGACAGGGTGAGACCCAGTACTTC. This codes for CASSSGQGETQYF.

J is TRBJ2-1 and V is TRBV5-1, with D tentatively TRBD1 (6 bases). This CDR3 contains 16 residues. Deletions cut 4 bases from V and 3 bases from J, with 17 bases between. CDR1 and CDR2 (germline): SGHRS, YFSETQ. The CDR3 here is CASSLQGHDNYNEQFF. In DNA, the CDR3 is TGCGCCAGCAGCCTACAGGGCCACGATAACTACAATGAGCAGTTCTTC. The full variable domain, in which reference TRBV5-1 and TRBJ2-1 provide the parts outside the CDR3, is KAGVTQTPRYLIKTRGQQVTLSCSPISGHRSVSWYQQTPGQGLQFLFEYFSETQRNKGNFPGRFSGRQFSNSRSEMNVSTLELGDSALYLCASSLQGHDNYNEQFFGPGTRLTVL.

The CDR3 protein is CASSDLGQGGELFF. Here the CDR3 DNA reads TGTGCCAGCAGTGACCTAGGACAGGGCGGGGAGCTGTTTTTT. The rearrangement joins TRBV6-4 to TRBJ2-2, with TRBD1 matching 8 bases. The CDR3 is made up of 14 amino acids. In germline, CDR1 is MRHNA, CDR2 SNTAGT. V lost 2 bases, J lost 7 bases, and 3 bases stayed unmatched.

The DNA for the CDR3 is TGTGCCAGCAGTTCGACTAGGCACGAGCAGTACTTC. Translated: CASSSTRHEQYF. This chain uses TRBV6-5 with TRBJ2-7, with a possible D match to TRBD2 (6 bases). The length of the CDR3 is 12 residues. V shed 4 bases and J shed 5 bases, with 9 bases lying between them. Germline V gene sequence: CDR1 MNHEY, CDR2 SVGAGI.

This CDR3 is CASNGGDRGETEAFF. CDR3 DNA sequence: TGTGCCTCCAACGGAGGGGACAGGGGGGAAACTGAAGCTTTCTTT. The rearrangement uses TRBV30 and TRBJ1-1, with 11 bases that match TRBD1. Per the germline V gene, CDR1 is GTSNPN and CDR2 is SVGIG (reference sequence). The CDR3 extends over 15 amino acids. V lost 7 bases and J lost 5; bases outside the gene matches: 12.